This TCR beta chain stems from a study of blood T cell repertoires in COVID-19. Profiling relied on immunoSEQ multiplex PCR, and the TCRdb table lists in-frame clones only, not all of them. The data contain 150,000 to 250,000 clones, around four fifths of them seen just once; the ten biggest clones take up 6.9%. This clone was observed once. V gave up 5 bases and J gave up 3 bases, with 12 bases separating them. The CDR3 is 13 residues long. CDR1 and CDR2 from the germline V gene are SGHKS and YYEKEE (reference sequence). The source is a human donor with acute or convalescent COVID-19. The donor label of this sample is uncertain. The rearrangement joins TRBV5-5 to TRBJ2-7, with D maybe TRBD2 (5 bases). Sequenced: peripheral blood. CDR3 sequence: CASSSIEGYEQYF. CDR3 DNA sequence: TGTGCCAGCAGTTCGATTGAGGGCTACGAGCAGTACTTC.